The 25 T cell receptor beta chains given below trace back to one sample, sequenced in a study of T cells in localized non-small cell lung cancer. Libraries were prepared by immunoSEQ multiplex PCR; TCRdb keeps only in-frame clonotypes and omits some of them. The table records tens of thousands of clones, 90% of them present only once. This material consisted of peripheral blood, taken before any cancer treatment. Source of these receptors: a woman aged 35 to 69 with stage I lung adenocarcinoma.

The chain employs TRBV5-8 and TRBJ2-3; D gene unclear. The CDR3 extends over 17 amino acids. From germline, CDR1 is SGHTS and CDR2 YDEGEE. V dropped 7 bases and J dropped 2 bases, with 23 bases sitting between them. CDR3 nucleotide sequence: TGTGCCAGCCCCGCGGCAGTGGACGGAACTAACACAGATACGCAGTATTTT. As protein: CASPAAVDGTNTDTQYF.

This chain uses TRBV19 with TRBJ2-7, with a possible D match to TRBD2 (5 bases). The CDR3 has 14 residues. CDR1 and CDR2 from the germline V gene are LNHDA and SQIVND (reference sequence). Trimming shortened V by 5 bases and J by 5 bases, and 16 bases separated the two germline ends. The CDR3 protein is CASSLGPTGDEQYF. CDR3 sequence (DNA): TGTGCCAGTAGTCTTGGGCCCACCGGGGACGAGCAGTACTTC.

This chain links TRBV21-1 with TRBJ2-2. TRBV21-1 is flagged as a pseudogene. There are 15 residues in the CDR3. The CDR3 sequence is CASSNGGQATGELFF. The CDR3 coding sequence is TGTGCCAGCAGCAATGGGGGGCAGGCCACCGGGGAGCTGTTTTTT.

The chain uses TRBV18 and TRBJ2-5, with 8 bases matching TRBD2. Germline trimming cut 3 bases from V and 0 bases from J; bases unmatched to any gene: 3. The CDR3 spans 15 residues. Germline V gives CDR1 KGHSH, CDR2 LQKENI. Here the CDR3 DNA reads TGTGCCAGCTCACCTCCGGGGGGGTACCAAGAGACCCAGTACTTC. This gives the protein CASSPPGGYQETQYF.

The chain employs TRBV7-9 and TRBJ2-4; 7 nucleotides agree with TRBD1. CDR1 and CDR2 from the germline V gene are SEHNR and FQNEAQ (reference sequence). J was trimmed by 7 bases and V by 0 bases; bases with no gene match: 0. CDR3 length equals 13 residues. The DNA for the CDR3 is TGTGCCAGCAGCTTAGCACAGGGGAACATTCAGTACTTC. This encodes CASSLAQGNIQYF.

The gene calls are TRBV6-1 and TRBJ1-5, with a tentative D call TRBD1 (6 bases). The V and J ends lost 6 bases and 1 base respectively, with 13 bases between them. This CDR3 region has 15 residues. Germline CDR1 MNHNS, CDR2 SASEGT. The CDR3 DNA is TGTGCCAGCAGCCCCAGGGGTGGGAGCAATCAGCCCCAGCATTTT. Translated, it gives CASSPRGGSNQPQHF.

V is TRBV27 and J is TRBJ1-1; no firm D call. Trimming cost V 2 bases and J 1 base, with 11 bases left between them. Germline V gene lookup returns CDR1 MNHEY and CDR2 SMNVEV (reference sequence). The CDR3 has 15 residues. CDR3 bases: TGTGCCAGCAGTTTAGGAGAGGGAGGGAACACTGAAGCTTTCTTT. As protein: CASSLGEGGNTEAFF.

The CDR3 DNA sequence: TGTGCCAGCAGCTTGGCCTTAGGGGGCACGTACACCGGGGAGCTGTTTTTT. Translated: CASSLALGGTYTGELFF. The chain recombines TRBV5-6 with TRBJ2-2; 7 positions agree with TRBD1. CDR3 length equals 17 residues. Germline V CDR1 and CDR2: SGHDT, YYEEEE. With 0 bases clipped from V and 3 bases from J, the junction kept 8 bases outside the gene matches.

This chain joins TRBV4-3 and TRBJ1-1, with a weak D call TRBD1 (5 bases). The CDR3 runs 15 residues. V gave up 1 base and J gave up 5 bases, with 14 bases separating them. CDR1 and CDR2 (germline): LGHNA, YSLEER. CDR3 in DNA: TGCGCCAGCAGCCAAGGTGGCAGGGCGTGGACTGAAGCTTTCTTT. This encodes CASSQGGRAWTEAFF.

There are a few counts of this clone. The chain couples TRBV18 to TRBJ2-7, with D possibly matching TRBD1 (5 bases). Germline assignment: CDR1 KGHSH and CDR2 LQKENI. The CDR3 is made up of 15 amino acids. V lost 3 bases and J 3 bases, leaving 15 bases between the germline ends. DNA for the CDR3: TGTGCCAGCTCACCGTACGAGCCAGGGCGCTACGAGCAGTACTTC. As protein: CASSPYEPGRYEQYF.

The J gene is TRBJ2-7, the V gene TRBV6-1, with a tentative D call TRBD1 (5 bases). Germline V gives CDR1 MNHNS, CDR2 SASEGT. The V and J ends lost 3 bases and 2 bases respectively, with 11 bases between them. This CDR3 comprises 14 residues. DNA for the CDR3: TGTGCCAGCAGTGAGGGGCCTTGGACCTACGAGCAGTACTTC. Protein sequence: CASSEGPWTYEQYF.

This sequence joins TRBV5-1 and TRBJ2-1, with TRBD2 as a possible D gene (6 bases). The germline gives CDR1 SGHRS, CDR2 YFSETQ. V lost 0 bases and J lost 8, with 12 bases in between. The length of the CDR3 is 14 residues. In nucleotides, the CDR3 is TGCGCCAGCAGCTTGGTGGGGACTGTCTATGAGCAGTTCTTC. Translating it yields CASSLVGTVYEQFF.

This clone showed up just once. The chain combines TRBV5-6 with TRBJ1-5; D may be TRBD1 (6 bases). The V gene's germline CDR1 is SGHDT and CDR2 YYEEEE. CDR3 size: 15 residues. V dropped 7 bases and J dropped 2 bases, with 16 bases sitting between them. CDR3 protein: CASPNGGPGNQPQHF. CDR3 nucleotide sequence: TGTGCCAGCCCGAACGGGGGCCCCGGCAATCAGCCCCAGCATTTT.

J is TRBJ1-4 and V is TRBV11-2; D is unresolved. The CDR3 sequence is 12 residues long. Looked up from germline, CDR1 is SGHAT and CDR2 is FQNNGV. Trimming cost V 5 bases and J 8 bases, with 9 bases left between them. CDR3 protein: CASSTDGEKLFF. The DNA for the CDR3 is TGTGCCAGCAGCACCGACGGGGAAAAACTGTTTTTT. The variable domain in full, with the rest retrieved from reference TRBV11-2 and TRBJ1-4, is EAGVAQSPRYKIIEKRQSVAFWCNPISGHATLYWYQQILGQGPKLLIQFQNNGVVDDSQLPKDRFSAERLKGVDSTLKIQPAKLEDSAVYLCASSTDGEKLFFGSGTQLSVL.

The chain joins TRBV7-3 to TRBJ2-6; D gene unclear. Germline CDR1 SGHTA, CDR2 FQGTGA. This CDR3 region has 17 residues. Trimming took 1 base from V and 0 from J, leaving 10 bases between them. The CDR3 DNA follows: TGTGCCAGCAGCTTAAGCGGTGCCGTCTCTGGGGCCAACGTCCTGACTTTC. Translated, it gives CASSLSGAVSGANVLTF.

The chain couples TRBV19 to TRBJ2-1; 7 nucleotides align to TRBD1. CDR1 is LNHDA and CDR2 is SQIVND in the germline V gene (reference sequence). The J segment lost 8 bases and the V segment lost 8 bases, leaving 15 bases of the junction unmatched. This CDR3 is 15 amino acids long. The CDR3 sequence is CASGADRAGGYEQFF. The DNA for the CDR3 is TGTGCCAGTGGAGCCGACAGGGCTGGTGGGTATGAGCAGTTCTTC.

The rearrangement uses TRBV7-2 and TRBJ2-7, with 9 bases that match TRBD2. Per the germline V gene, CDR1 is SGHTA and CDR2 is FQGNSA. V lost 0 bases, J lost 0 bases, and 3 bases stayed unmatched. This CDR3 comprises 16 residues. DNA of the CDR3: TGTGCCAGCAGCTTAGCGTCGACTAGCGGCTCCTACGAGCAGTACTTC. Amino acids: CASSLASTSGSYEQYF. Supplemented by reference TRBV7-2 and TRBJ2-7, the full variable domain reads GAGVSQSPSNKVTEKGKDVELRCDPISGHTALYWYRQSLGQGLEFLIYFQGNSAPDKSGLPSDRFSAERTGGSVSTLTIQRTQQEDSAVYLCASSLASTSGSYEQYFGPGTRLTVT.

CDR3 sequence (DNA): TGTGCCAGCAGTTACTCTTCTCGACAGGACACCGGGGAGCTGTTTTTT. Protein: CASSYSSRQDTGELFF. The chain carries TRBV6-5 and TRBJ2-2, with a possible D match to TRBD1 (6 bases). The CDR3 totals 16 residues. V was pared by 0 bases and J by 3 bases, with 11 bases between. Germline values: CDR1 MNHEY, CDR2 SVGAGI.

The chain recombines TRBV4-2 with TRBJ1-6; maybe TRBD1 (5 bases). The CDR3 consists of 16 residues. Germline V CDR1 and CDR2: LGHNA, YNFKEQ. Trimming pared 0 bases from V and 6 bases from J, leaving 12 bases between. This chain's CDR3 is CASSQDRAAVNSPLHF. The CDR3 region has the DNA TGTGCCAGCAGCCAAGACAGGGCGGCTGTTAATTCACCCCTCCACTTT.

This chain uses TRBV9 with TRBJ2-1; 10 bases are shared with TRBD2. V shed 0 bases and J 0 bases; nucleotides not matched to a gene: 3. The length of the CDR3 is 17 residues. CDR1 is SGDLS and CDR2 is YYNGEE in the germline V gene. Here the CDR3 reads CASSVGAGGASYNEQFF. CDR3 bases: TGTGCCAGCAGCGTAGGAGCGGGGGGGGCCTCCTACAATGAGCAGTTCTTC.

The chain is built from TRBV4-1 and TRBJ2-7; 8 positions agree with TRBD2. The CDR3 consists of 16 residues. Germline CDR1 reads MGHRA; CDR2 reads YSYEKL. With V trimmed by 4 bases and J by 2 bases, 10 bases remained unmatched. CDR3 amino acids: CASSRDRVAGTYEQYF. CDR3 DNA sequence: TGCGCCAGCAGCCGAGACCGGGTAGCGGGGACCTACGAGCAGTACTTC.

The gene calls are TRBV29-1 and TRBJ2-3; possibly TRBD1 for D (5 bases). Trimming stripped 8 bases from V and 1 base from J, with 10 bases between. The CDR3 sequence is 12 residues long. CDR1 and CDR2 from the germline V gene are SQVTM and ANQGSEA. CDR3: CSSEGGTDTQYF. CDR3 in DNA: TGCAGCTCGGAAGGGGGCACAGATACGCAGTATTTT.

This clone came up a few times. The genes are TRBV27 and TRBJ1-1; D remains ambiguous. CDR3 length equals 13 residues. Germline values: CDR1 MNHEY, CDR2 SMNVEV (reference sequence). Trimming pared 0 bases from V and 4 bases from J, leaving 6 bases between. The CDR3 DNA is TGTGCCAGCAGTTTATCGATTGCCACTGAAGCTTTCTTT. Protein: CASSLSIATEAFF.

The J gene is TRBJ1-1, the V gene TRBV9, with 7 bases identical to TRBD1. V was clipped by 0 bases and J by 8 bases; unmatched bases: 4. Per the germline V gene, CDR1 is SGDLS and CDR2 is YYNGEE. The CDR3 contains 13 residues. The DNA for the CDR3 is TGTGCCAGCAGCGTAGTTTGGGACAGCGAAGCTTTCTTT. This translates into CASSVVWDSEAFF.

This chain connects TRBV7-8 to TRBJ1-1, with D maybe TRBD1 (6 bases). Trimming shortened V by 3 bases and J by 4 bases, and 12 bases separated the two germline ends. The CDR3 extends over 14 amino acids. From germline, CDR1 is SGHVS and CDR2 FQNEAQ. DNA of the CDR3: TGTGCCAGCAGCTTTGGGGGGCGCGGCACTGAAGCTTTCTTT. It specifies CASSFGGRGTEAFF.